These 27 T cell receptor beta chains share one sample of origin, sequenced in a study of blood T cell repertoires in COVID-19. Clones were read by immunoSEQ multiplex PCR, and TCRdb kept only the in-frame ones, dropping some. Here the sample spans just over 250,000 clones, 88% being singletons. The sequencing sample was made of peripheral blood. These receptors originate from a man between 60 and 70 years old who had recovered from COVID-19.

In its sample, this clone was seen a few times. V and J are TRBV5-1 and TRBJ1-2, with a tentative D call TRBD1 (6 bases). The CDR3 length is 14 residues. V lost 0 bases and J lost 8, with 14 bases in between. Germline V gene data show CDR1 as SGHRS and CDR2 as YFSETQ. CDR3: CASSLGQVVGGYTF. CDR3 bases: TGCGCCAGCAGCTTGGGACAGGTTGTTGGGGGCTACACCTTC.

V is TRBV5-5 and J is TRBJ2-2, with TRBD1 matching over 7 bases. The CDR3 sequence is 16 residues long. The trim removed 2 bases at V and 0 bases at J, leaving 4 bases unmatched. Germline V gene lookup returns CDR1 SGHKS and CDR2 YYEKEE (reference sequence). CDR3 in DNA: TGTGCCAGCAGCTTTCTGACAGGGACGAACACCGGGGAGCTGTTTTTT. Protein product: CASSFLTGTNTGELFF.

The chain carries TRBV11-2 and TRBJ1-1; D unclear. Germline-derived CDR1 and CDR2 are SGHAT and FQNNGV. V lost 5 bases to trimming and J lost 0 bases, with 10 bases between them. The CDR3 has 14 residues. CDR3 protein: CASSPRRMNTEAFF. In nucleotides, the CDR3 is TGTGCCAGCAGCCCCCGGAGAATGAACACTGAAGCTTTCTTT.

Only one count was recorded for this clone. The CDR3 sequence: CASSYRRTGGLQPQHF. The CDR3 DNA sequence: TGTGCCAGCAGTTACCGTCGGACAGGGGGCCTTCAGCCCCAGCATTTT. This chain joins TRBV6-5 and TRBJ1-5; 11 bases map to TRBD1. CDR3 length equals 16 residues. The ends lost 2 bases at V and 6 bases at J; junction bases unmatched: 6. CDR1 and CDR2 (germline): MNHEY, SVGAGI.

V gene TRBV4-1 combines with J gene TRBJ1-2; tentative D call: TRBD1 (6 bases). The CDR3 is 14 residues long. Looked up from germline, CDR1 is MGHRA and CDR2 is YSYEKL. The V and J ends lost 4 bases and 6 bases respectively, with 15 bases between them. The CDR3 bases are TGCGCCAGCAGCCCCGTCGCCGGGACACATGGCTACACCTTC. It is translated as CASSPVAGTHGYTF.

The chain recombines TRBV28 with TRBJ1-4; 8 bases are a match to TRBD1. The CDR3 consists of 15 residues. Germline trimming cut 6 bases from V and 2 bases from J; bases unmatched to any gene: 5. Looked up from germline, CDR1 is MDHEN and CDR2 is SYDVKM. CDR3 residues: CASSPTGGTNEKLFF. CDR3 in DNA: TGTGCCAGCAGCCCTACAGGGGGGACTAATGAAAAACTGTTTTTT.

This clone was counted a single time. The gene calls are TRBV7-9 and TRBJ2-7; 8 bases fit TRBD1. J lost 6 bases, V lost 5 bases, and 6 bases had no gene match. The germline gives CDR1 SEHNR, CDR2 FQNEAQ (reference sequence). The CDR3 extends over 13 amino acids. In DNA, the CDR3 is TGTGCCAGCAGCAAGGGACAGGCTCTCGAGCAGTACTTC. It encodes CASSKGQALEQYF.

This chain links TRBV5-4 with TRBJ2-7, with 8 bases fitting TRBD2. The CDR3 has 14 amino acids. Looked up from germline, CDR1 is SGHNT and CDR2 is YYREEE (reference sequence). Germline trimming cut 4 bases from V and 4 bases from J; bases unmatched to any gene: 7. The CDR3 spells CASSPGGGGYEQYF. DNA for the CDR3: TGTGCCAGCAGCCCCGGGGGGGGTGGGTACGAGCAGTACTTC.

The CDR3 protein is CATRGGSGELFF. Here the CDR3 DNA reads TGTGCCACCAGGGGGGGGTCCGGGGAGCTGTTTTTT. V usage is TRBV15 and J usage is TRBJ2-2; TRBD2 agrees at 7 bases. The CDR3 is 12 residues long. Germline CDR1 reads LNHNV; CDR2 reads YYDKDF (reference sequence). V gave up 6 bases and J gave up 6 bases; unmatched junction bases: 1. Together with reference TRBV15 and TRBJ2-2, the CDR3 gives the full variable domain: DAMVIQNPRYQVTQFGKPVTLSCSQTLNHNVMYWYQQKSSQAPKLLFHYYDKDFNNEADTPDNFQSRRPNTSFCFLDIRSPGLGDTAMYLCATRGGSGELFFGEGSRLTVL.

The V call is TRBV7-3, the J call TRBJ2-1; no definite D call. The germline V gene has CDR1 SGHTA and CDR2 FQGTGA. The germline V and J ends were trimmed by 3 bases and 0 bases, with 9 bases remaining between them. The CDR3 contains 15 residues. The CDR3 sequence is CASSFGGSSYNEQFF. The CDR3 region has the DNA TGTGCCAGCAGCTTTGGTGGCAGCTCCTACAATGAGCAGTTCTTC.

The chain recombines TRBV7-3 with TRBJ1-5; 7 bases align to TRBD1. The J segment lost 2 bases and the V segment lost 5 bases, leaving 6 bases of the junction unmatched. CDR3 size: 15 residues. Germline V gene data show CDR1 as SGHTA and CDR2 as FQGTGA. CDR3 bases: TGTGCCAGCAGCCCGACCCAGGGGGGCAATCAGCCCCAGCATTTT. This gives the protein CASSPTQGGNQPQHF.

The rearrangement links TRBV7-6 to TRBJ1-2, with 9 positions matching TRBD1. CDR1 and CDR2 from the germline V gene are SGHVS and FNYEAQ. CDR3 length equals 13 residues. The junction had 3 bases not matched to a gene; V was cut back by 2 bases and J by 8 bases. The CDR3 loop is CASSLITGGGYTF. For the CDR3, the DNA is TGTGCCAGCAGCTTAATTACAGGGGGCGGCTACACCTTC.

This rearrangement joins TRBV6-5 to TRBJ2-7; TRBD2 matches at 8 bases. CDR1 and CDR2 (germline): MNHEY, SVGAGI. CDR3 length equals 15 residues. The ends lost 2 bases at V and 0 bases at J; junction bases unmatched: 3. Written as DNA, the CDR3 is TGTGCCAGCAGTTACATTAGCGGGGCCTCCTACGAGCAGTACTTC. Its protein is CASSYISGASYEQYF.

This sequence joins TRBV7-9 and TRBJ2-1; 9 bases map to TRBD1. Germline V gene data show CDR1 as SEHNR and CDR2 as FQNEAQ (reference sequence). Losses at the gene ends were 2 bases for V and 5 bases for J; bases not matched to a gene: 7. The CDR3 sequence is 16 residues long. This CDR3 reads CASSLRGTGLDNEQFF. The CDR3 DNA reads TGTGCCAGCAGCTTACGCGGGACAGGGTTGGACAATGAGCAGTTCTTC.

This chain uses TRBV11-2 with TRBJ1-3, with a possible D match to TRBD1 (6 bases). The CDR3 is made up of 16 amino acids. Germline loops: CDR1 SGHAT, CDR2 FQNNGV. V lost 7 bases and J 0 bases, leaving 16 bases between the germline ends. The CDR3: CASTTWEGVSGNTIYF. CDR3 coding DNA: TGTGCCAGCACCACATGGGAGGGGGTCTCTGGAAACACCATATATTTT.

The CDR3 spells CASSLSYEQYF. The CDR3 DNA reads TGTGCCAGCAGCCTCTCCTACGAGCAGTACTTC. This chain uses TRBV7-2 with TRBJ2-7; D unclear. V was shortened by 5 bases and J by 0 bases, with 2 bases between the two germline ends. The CDR3 totals 11 residues. CDR1 and CDR2 (germline): SGHTA, FQGNSA. The full variable domain, in which reference TRBV7-2 and TRBJ2-7 provide the parts outside the CDR3, is GAGVSQSPSNKVTEKGKDVELRCDPISGHTALYWYRQSLGQGLEFLIYFQGNSAPDKSGLPSDRFSAERTGGSVSTLTIQRTQQEDSAVYLCASSLSYEQYFGPGTRLTVT.

The chain is built from TRBV9 and TRBJ1-1, with no clear D. The germline gives CDR1 SGDLS, CDR2 YYNGEE. The CDR3 is 13 residues long. V was cut by 4 bases and J by 2 bases, with 9 bases left in between. The CDR3 sequence is CASSPGSNTEAFF. CDR3 nucleotide sequence: TGTGCCAGCAGCCCCGGTTCCAACACTGAAGCTTTCTTT.

The V call is TRBV7-2, the J call TRBJ2-3; D not certain. This CDR3 is built from 14 residues. Germline loops: CDR1 SGHTA, CDR2 FQGNSA. The germline V and J ends were trimmed by 2 bases and 0 bases, with 6 bases remaining between them. CDR3 DNA: TGTGCCAGCAGCTTATTCGGTAGCACAGATACGCAGTATTTT. Protein sequence: CASSLFGSTDTQYF.

This rearrangement joins TRBV5-1 to TRBJ2-1; D is undetermined. This CDR3 region has 15 residues. Germline V lookup: CDR1 SGHRS, CDR2 YFSETQ. Trimming removed 0 bases from V and 2 bases from J, with 9 bases in between. CDR3 sequence reads: CASSLASQTYNEQFF. CDR3 in DNA: TGCGCCAGCAGCTTGGCCAGTCAGACCTACAATGAGCAGTTCTTC.

The rearrangement links TRBV14 to TRBJ2-5, with 7 bases aligning to TRBD2. The CDR3 runs 15 residues. Per the germline V gene, CDR1 is SGHDN and CDR2 is FVKESK. With V trimmed by 1 base and J by 7 bases, 9 bases remained unmatched. CDR3 amino acids: CASSQGATWEGTQYF. Written as DNA, the CDR3 is TGTGCCAGCAGCCAAGGAGCGACGTGGGAGGGGACCCAGTACTTC. Drawing the rest from reference TRBV14 and TRBJ2-5, the complete variable domain is EAGVTQFPSHSVIEKGQTVTLRCDPISGHDNLYWYRRVMGKEIKFLLHFVKESKQDESGMPNNRFLAERTGGTYSTLKVQPAELEDSGVYFCASSQGATWEGTQYFGPGTRLLVL.

V gene TRBV5-4 combines with J gene TRBJ1-1; D is possibly TRBD1 (6 bases). Per germline, CDR1 SGHNT and CDR2 YYREEE (reference sequence). The germline V and J ends were trimmed by 0 bases and 4 bases, with 13 bases remaining between them. CDR3 length: 15 amino acids. The CDR3, as DNA: TGTGCCAGCAGCTTGGACCAAGGGGGGGGCACTGAAGCTTTCTTT. Protein sequence: CASSLDQGGGTEAFF.

V is TRBV7-2 and J is TRBJ1-3; the D gene is possibly TRBD1 (6 bases). Germline lookup yields CDR1 SGHTA and CDR2 FQGNSA. Trimming stripped 0 bases from V and 4 bases from J, with 10 bases between. The CDR3 length is 15 residues. The CDR3 here is CASSLAWGGGNTIYF. The CDR3 DNA is TGTGCCAGCAGCTTAGCCTGGGGGGGCGGAAACACCATATATTTT.

The chain carries TRBV4-1 and TRBJ2-3, with TRBD2 matching over 12 bases. The V gene's germline CDR1 is MGHRA and CDR2 YSYEKL. CDR3 length: 16 residues. With 5 bases clipped from V and 3 bases from J, the junction kept 6 bases outside the gene matches. The CDR3 loop reads CASSFQTSGGTDTQYF. The DNA of the CDR3 is TGCGCCAGCAGCTTCCAGACTAGCGGGGGTACAGATACGCAGTATTTT.

This chain links TRBV5-8 with TRBJ2-7; D ambiguous. V shed 5 bases and J shed 4 bases, with 13 bases lying between them. Germline V gene sequence: CDR1 SGHTS, CDR2 YDEGEE. There are 13 residues in the CDR3. The CDR3 coding sequence is TGTGCCAGCAGGAGAGCACAGTTTTACGAGCAGTACTTC. It specifies CASRRAQFYEQYF.

V gene TRBV4-2 combines with J gene TRBJ2-2, with 10 bases that match TRBD1. The CDR3 consists of 16 residues. Germline CDR1 and CDR2: LGHNA and YNFKEQ. J gave up 6 bases and V 0 bases, and 4 bases lay outside the gene matches. The CDR3 region has the DNA TGTGCCAGCAGCCAAGAGGGACAGGGGATCCCCGGGGAGCTGTTTTTT. It translates to CASSQEGQGIPGELFF.

V is TRBV9 and J is TRBJ2-7; 8 positions agree with TRBD1. The germline V gene encodes CDR1 SGDLS and CDR2 YYNGEE. This CDR3 region has 15 residues. Trimming at V came to 0 bases and at J to 6 bases, leaving 8 bases not matched to a gene. The CDR3 is CASSVGTGLLSEQYF. CDR3 bases: TGTGCCAGCAGCGTAGGGACAGGGCTCCTGAGCGAGCAGTACTTC.

The rearrangement joins TRBV18 to TRBJ2-5; 10 bases line up with TRBD2. The CDR3 runs to 16 residues. The germline gives CDR1 KGHSH, CDR2 LQKENI. The V segment lost 6 bases and the J segment 7 bases; nucleotides outside the gene matches: 14. The DNA of the CDR3 is TGTGCCAGCTCTCCAAATTTGCTAGCGGGGGATCTGACCCAGTACTTC. Amino acid sequence: CASSPNLLAGDLTQYF.